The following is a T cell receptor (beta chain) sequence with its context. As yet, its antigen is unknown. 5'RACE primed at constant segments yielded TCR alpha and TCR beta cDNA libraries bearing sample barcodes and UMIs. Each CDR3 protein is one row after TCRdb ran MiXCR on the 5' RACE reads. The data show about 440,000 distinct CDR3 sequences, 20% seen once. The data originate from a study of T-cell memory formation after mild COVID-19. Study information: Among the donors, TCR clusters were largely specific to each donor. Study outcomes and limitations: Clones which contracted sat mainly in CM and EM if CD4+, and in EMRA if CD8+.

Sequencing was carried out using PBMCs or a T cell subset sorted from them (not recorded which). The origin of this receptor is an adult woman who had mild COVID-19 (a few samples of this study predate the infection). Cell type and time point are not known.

The CDR3 reads CASSPRRNEQFF. CDR3 bases: TGTGCCAGCAGCCCGCGTAGAAATGAGCAGTTCTTC. This chain joins TRBV12-3 or TRBV12-4 and TRBJ2-1; D gene uncertain. Trimming left V 6 bases short and J 7 bases short, with 10 bases between. The CDR3 contains 12 residues.